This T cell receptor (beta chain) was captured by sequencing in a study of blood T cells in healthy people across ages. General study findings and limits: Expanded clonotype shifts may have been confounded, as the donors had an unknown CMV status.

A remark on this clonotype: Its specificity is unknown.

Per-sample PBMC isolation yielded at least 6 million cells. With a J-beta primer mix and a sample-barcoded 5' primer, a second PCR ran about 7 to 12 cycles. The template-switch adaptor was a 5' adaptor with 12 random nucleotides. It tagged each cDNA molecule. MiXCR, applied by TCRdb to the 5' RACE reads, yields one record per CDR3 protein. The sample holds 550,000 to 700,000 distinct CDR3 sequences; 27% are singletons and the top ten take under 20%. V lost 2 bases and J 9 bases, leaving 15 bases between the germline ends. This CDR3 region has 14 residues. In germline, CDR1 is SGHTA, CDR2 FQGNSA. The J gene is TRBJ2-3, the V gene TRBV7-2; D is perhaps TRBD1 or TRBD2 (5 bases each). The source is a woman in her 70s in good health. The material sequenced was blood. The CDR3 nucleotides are TGTGCCAGCAGCTTAACACGGGACCAGAACACGCAGTATTTT. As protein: CASSLTRDQNTQYF.